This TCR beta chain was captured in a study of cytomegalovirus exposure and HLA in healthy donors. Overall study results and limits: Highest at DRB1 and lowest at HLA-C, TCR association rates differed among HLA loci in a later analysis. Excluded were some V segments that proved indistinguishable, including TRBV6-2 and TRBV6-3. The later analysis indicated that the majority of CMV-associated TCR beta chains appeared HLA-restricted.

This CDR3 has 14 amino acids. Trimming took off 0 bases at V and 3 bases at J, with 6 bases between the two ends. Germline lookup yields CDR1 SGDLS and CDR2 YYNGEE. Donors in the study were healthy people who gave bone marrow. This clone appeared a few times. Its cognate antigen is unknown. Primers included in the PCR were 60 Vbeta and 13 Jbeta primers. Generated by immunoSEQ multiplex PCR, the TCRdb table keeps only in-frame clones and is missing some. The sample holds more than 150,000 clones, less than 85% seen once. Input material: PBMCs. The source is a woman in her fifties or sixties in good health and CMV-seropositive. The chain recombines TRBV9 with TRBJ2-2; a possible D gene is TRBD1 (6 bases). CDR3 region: CASSVDRDTGELFF. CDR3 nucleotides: TGTGCCAGCAGCGTAGACAGGGACACCGGGGAGCTGTTTTTT.